This T cell receptor (beta chain) is drawn from a study of regulatory T cells in long-lasting Graves disease. The study's findings and limits: Newly diagnosed patients shared 1,000 or so public clonotypes; persistent patients shared around 2,500.

The authors built TCR beta libraries using iRepertoire HTBI primers and Arm-PCR of CDR3 regions. TCRdb analysed the multiplex PCR reads with MiXCR anew, one entry per CDR3 protein. The data hold 400,000 to 550,000 distinct CDR3 sequences, with about 15% observed a single time. Described time point: newly diagnosed GD, antithyroid drugs for less than 3 months. Generation of the TCR library employed RNA extracted from PBMCs. The sample holds a few counts of this clonotype. The antigen is undetermined. V dropped 3 bases and J dropped 5 bases, with 18 bases sitting between them. Looked up from germline, CDR1 is LGHDT and CDR2 is YNNKEL (reference sequence). CDR3 size: 16 residues. Separately, the same data were catalogued under a study of T cells in Graves' hyperthyroidism and ophthalmopathy. This second study says: Each diagnosis was grounded in clinical symptoms, serum thyroxine and TRAb, thyroid ultrasound, and orbital computed tomography. HTBI primers were the set used in a first-round RT-PCR of the TCR CDR3.

The chain links TRBV3-1 to TRBJ2-3; either TRBD1 or TRBD2 may fit D (6 bases each). This receptor was taken from a woman aged 25 to 39 with Graves disease. The sample in question was peripheral blood mononuclear cells (PBMCs), obtained at new diagnosis, from a patient treated with antithyroid drugs. Written as DNA, the CDR3 is TGTGCCAGCAGCCATCTTAGCAGGGGAGGAATAGATACGCAGTATTTT. This codes for CASSHLSRGGIDTQYF.